The entry below describes one TCR beta chain. Germline is not matched at one junction end, which may reflect a read error. As for time point: recipient sample about 28 days before transplant, after cytoreduction. The record originates from a study of T cell clonotyping in hematopoietic cell transplantation. This CDR3 is 13 amino acids long. Germline V lookup: CDR1 SGHDT, CDR2 YYEEEE. Measured with immunoSEQ multiplex PCR; TCRdb has only the in-frame clones, and not every one. The data contain roughly 9,300 clones, more than 75% of them singletons. V gene TRBV5-6 combines with J gene TRBJ2-7; D unresolved. The sequence derives from a woman in her fifties or sixties with chronic myeloid leukemia. Some clones in this sample may be carry-over from other donors' samples. The specimen was peripheral blood mononuclear cells, collected before stem cell transplant. CDR3 sequence: CASSLDQAYGQYF. The CDR3 DNA follows: TGTGCCAGCAGCTTGGACCAAGCCTACGGGCAGTACTTC.